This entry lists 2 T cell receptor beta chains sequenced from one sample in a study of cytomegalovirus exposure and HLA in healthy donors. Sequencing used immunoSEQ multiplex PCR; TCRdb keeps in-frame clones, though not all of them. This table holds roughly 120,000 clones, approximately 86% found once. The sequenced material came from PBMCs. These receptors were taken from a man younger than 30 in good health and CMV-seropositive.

The CDR3 loop reads CSGGEGGNQPQHF. CDR3 nucleotide sequence: TGCAGCGGGGGAGAGGGGGGCAATCAGCCCCAGCATTTT. The chain is built from TRBV29-1 and TRBJ1-5; D may be TRBD1 (6 bases). Germline V lookup: CDR1 SQVTM, CDR2 ANQGSEA. The V end was cut by 7 bases, the J end by 2 bases, with 12 bases between. The CDR3 contains 13 residues.

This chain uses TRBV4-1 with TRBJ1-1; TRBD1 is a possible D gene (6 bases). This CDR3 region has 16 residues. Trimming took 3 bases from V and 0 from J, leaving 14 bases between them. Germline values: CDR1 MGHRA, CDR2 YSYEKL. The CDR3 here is CASSHNRDTLNTEAFF. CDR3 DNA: TGCGCCAGCAGCCACAACCGGGACACTCTGAACACTGAAGCTTTCTTT.